The present T cell receptor beta chain was sequenced within a study of monozygotic twins with inflammatory bowel disease. General observations from the study: It was not supported that a single strong signal or clonotype was associated with IBD.

Note on this clonotype: The antigen is not known.

TCR libraries each used around 3.5 ug of total RNA. TCRdb reanalyzed the 5' RACE reads, giving one entry per CDR3 protein sequence and no DNA. This table lists 140,000 to 150,000 distinct CDR3 sequences. The sequencing input was blood. This TCR came from a human donor with ulcerative colitis or Crohn's disease, or a healthy co-twin of an affected twin (not recorded which).

CDR3 region: CASSRPVGWAVGTEAFF. The chain employs TRBV11-2 and TRBJ1-1. The CDR3 runs to 17 residues. CDR1 is SGHAT and CDR2 is FQNNGV in the germline V gene.